One and the same sample provided the 32 T cell receptor beta chains below, sequenced in a study of cytomegalovirus exposure and HLA in healthy donors. Clones were sequenced by immunoSEQ multiplex PCR, and TCRdb holds only the in-frame ones, with some missing. This table holds about 74,000 clones, around 94% found once. Sequencing was done on a sample of PBMCs. Source of these receptors: a woman aged 18-35 years in good health and CMV-seropositive.

This sequence joins TRBV6-6 and TRBJ1-1, with TRBD1 as a possible D gene (5 bases). Germline V gene lookup returns CDR1 MNHNY and CDR2 SVGAGI (reference sequence). Trimming shortened V by 7 bases and J by 0 bases, and 18 bases separated the two germline ends. CDR3 length equals 16 residues. The CDR3 nucleotides read TGTGCCAGCACTCCCCTAAGGGGCCTAATGAACACTGAAGCTTTCTTT. Its translation: CASTPLRGLMNTEAFF.

V and J are TRBV6-1 and TRBJ1-2, with 11 bases that match TRBD1. This CDR3 comprises 15 residues. After removal of 1 base from V and 6 bases from J, the junction contained 4 bases not matched to a gene. Germline V gene lookup returns CDR1 MNHNS and CDR2 SASEGT. The CDR3 coding sequence is TGTGCCAGCAGTGAAGGGACAGGGGGCGAACATGGCTACACCTTC. Its protein product is CASSEGTGGEHGYTF.

J is TRBJ1-1 and V is TRBV19, with D possibly being TRBD1 (6 bases). V was clipped by 10 bases and J by 4 bases, with 16 bases between them. The germline V gene encodes CDR1 LNHDA and CDR2 SQIVND (reference sequence). The CDR3 loop spans 13 amino acids. CDR3 sequence reads: CATGGAGRTEAFF. DNA for the CDR3: TGTGCCACCGGGGGGGCCGGGCGCACTGAAGCTTTCTTT.

The rearrangement uses TRBV7-2 and TRBJ2-1; 7 nucleotides line up with TRBD1. V shed 5 bases and J 2 bases; nucleotides not matched to a gene: 3. Germline-derived CDR1 and CDR2 are SGHTA and FQGNSA. The CDR3 has 14 residues. CDR3 region: CASSPGTAYNEQFF. CDR3 nucleotide sequence: TGTGCCAGCAGCCCCGGGACAGCCTACAATGAGCAGTTCTTC.

V usage is TRBV7-9 and J usage is TRBJ2-2; possibly TRBD2 for D (5 bases). Trimming cost V 3 bases and J 2 bases, with 10 bases left between them. Looked up from germline, CDR1 is SEHNR and CDR2 is FQNEAQ (reference sequence). The CDR3 consists of 15 residues. The CDR3 here is CASSFYGVNTGELFF. DNA for the CDR3: TGTGCCAGCAGCTTTTACGGGGTAAACACCGGGGAGCTGTTTTTT.

V is TRBV7-9 and J is TRBJ2-7; 7 bases match TRBD1. Germline CDR1 is SEHNR and CDR2 is FQNEAQ (reference sequence). This CDR3 contains 14 residues. V was clipped by 6 bases and J by 4 bases; unmatched bases: 9. Here the CDR3 DNA reads TGTGCCAGCAGTCCCCCGGGACAGACGTACGAGCAGTACTTC. It encodes CASSPPGQTYEQYF.

V gene TRBV2 combines with J gene TRBJ2-1, with 10 bases matching TRBD2. The CDR3 contains 13 residues. V shed 7 bases, J shed 9 bases, and the junction held 6 bases outside the gene matches. Germline loops: CDR1 SNHLY, CDR2 FYNNEI. For the CDR3, the DNA is TGTGCCAGCAATCTAGCGGGAGTTACTGAGCAGTTCTTC. Translation gives CASNLAGVTEQFF.

The chain uses TRBV9 and TRBJ1-2; the match to TRBD1 covers 8 bases. Germline CDR1 SGDLS, CDR2 YYNGEE. V lost 3 bases, J lost 3 bases, and 16 bases stayed unmatched. The CDR3 runs to 18 residues. CDR3: CASSGNRGYITDHYGYTF. CDR3 bases: TGTGCCAGCAGCGGTAACAGGGGGTATATAACCGATCACTATGGCTACACCTTC. Combining the CDR3 with reference TRBV9 and TRBJ1-2 gives the whole variable domain DSGVTQTPKHLITATGQRVTLRCSPRSGDLSVYWYQQSLDQGLQFLIQYYNGEERAKGNILERFSAQQFPDLHSELNLSSLELGDSALYFCASSGNRGYITDHYGYTFGSGTRLTVV.

This clone was seen just once. The chain combines TRBV5-1 with TRBJ1-5; weak D call: TRBD1 (6 bases). Germline CDR1 reads SGHRS; CDR2 reads YFSETQ. The V gene lost 1 base and the J gene lost 7 bases, with 15 bases spanning the gap. The CDR3 is made up of 15 amino acids. CDR3 residues: CASSLSPGDGQPQHF. CDR3 bases: TGCGCCAGCAGCTTGTCACCAGGGGATGGACAGCCCCAGCATTTT.

The V call is TRBV7-2, the J call TRBJ2-7; 10 bases are shared with TRBD2. Looked up from germline, CDR1 is SGHTA and CDR2 is FQGNSA. This CDR3 region has 18 residues. The V gene end was trimmed by 1 base and the J gene end by 3 bases; junction bases not matched to a gene: 12. CDR3 in amino acids: CASSLVLAGASDFYEQYF. In DNA, the CDR3 is TGTGCCAGCAGCTTAGTCCTAGCGGGGGCCTCGGATTTCTACGAGCAGTACTTC.

This chain links TRBV7-9 with TRBJ2-1; 11 nucleotides agree with TRBD2. CDR1 and CDR2 (germline): SEHNR, FQNEAQ (reference sequence). CDR3 length: 16 amino acids. After removal of 4 bases from V and 7 bases from J, the junction contained 9 bases not matched to a gene. The CDR3 here is CASSSMTSGMFNEQFF. CDR3 nucleotides: TGTGCCAGCAGCTCAATGACTAGCGGGATGTTTAATGAGCAGTTCTTC.

The gene calls are TRBV30 and TRBJ1-4, with TRBD1 matching 7 bases. Germline CDR1 is GTSNPN and CDR2 is SVGIG (reference sequence). The junction had 11 bases not matched to a gene; V was cut back by 2 bases and J by 8 bases. This CDR3 contains 15 residues. CDR3 sequence reads: CAWSFAGQRMEKLFF. DNA of the CDR3: TGTGCCTGGAGTTTTGCGGGACAGCGGATGGAAAAACTGTTTTTT.

The chain couples TRBV7-2 to TRBJ1-1, with 9 bases aligning to TRBD1. The CDR3 sequence is 15 residues long. Germline CDR1 is SGHTA and CDR2 is FQGNSA. J lost 3 bases, V lost 6 bases, and 8 bases had no gene match. CDR3 residues: CASSRMGQGDTEAFF. The DNA of the CDR3 is TGTGCCAGCAGTCGGATGGGACAGGGAGACACTGAAGCTTTCTTT.

The V gene is TRBV5-4, the J gene TRBJ2-3; D might be TRBD2 (5 bases). The CDR3 runs to 15 residues. Trimming took 2 bases from V and 3 from J, leaving 13 bases between them. Germline V gene sequence: CDR1 SGHNT, CDR2 YYREEE (reference sequence). CDR3 sequence (DNA): TGTGCCAGCAGCTTTAAGAGAAGCGGTACAGATACGCAGTATTTT. Translation gives CASSFKRSGTDTQYF.

The chain has TRBV30 and TRBJ2-5; D is possibly TRBD2 (5 bases). Germline V gives CDR1 GTSNPN, CDR2 SVGIG (reference sequence). The CDR3 runs to 13 residues. V was trimmed by 2 bases and J by 5 bases, leaving 12 bases between them. The CDR3 protein is CAWSKTSGETQYF. The CDR3 bases are TGTGCCTGGAGTAAGACATCGGGGGAGACCCAGTACTTC.

The chain recombines TRBV10-2 with TRBJ1-5, with 11 positions matching TRBD1. J was trimmed by 6 bases and V by 5 bases; bases with no gene match: 3. The CDR3 has 14 amino acids. Per germline, CDR1 WSHSY and CDR2 SAAADI. The CDR3, as DNA: TGCGCCAGCAGTCGGACAGGGGGCACTCAGCCCCAGCATTTT. Translation gives CASSRTGGTQPQHF.

This chain joins TRBV7-8 and TRBJ1-2, with D possibly TRBD1 on 5 matching bases. The CDR3 sequence is 19 residues long. CDR1 SGHVS and CDR2 FQNEAQ come from the germline V gene. The ends were cut back, 1 base at V and 3 bases at J, with 24 bases in the middle. The CDR3 here is CASSLGHRGRARGDYGYTF. The CDR3 nucleotides are TGTGCCAGCAGCTTAGGCCACCGCGGAAGGGCCCGGGGGGACTATGGCTACACCTTC.

V usage is TRBV5-4 and J usage is TRBJ2-5, with a tentative D call TRBD2 (6 bases). Trimming pared 3 bases from V and 5 bases from J, leaving 14 bases between. The CDR3 is made up of 14 amino acids. Germline CDR1 reads SGHNT; CDR2 reads YYREEE (reference sequence). CDR3 nucleotides: TGTGCCAGCAGCTCCGGGAGAGGGGCTGAGACCCAGTACTTC. Amino acids: CASSSGRGAETQYF.

This chain uses TRBV11-2 with TRBJ2-7; D possibly corresponds to TRBD2 (5 bases). The CDR3 runs 15 residues. Deletions cut 5 bases from V and 4 bases from J, with 18 bases between. The V gene's germline CDR1 is SGHAT and CDR2 FQNNGV. The CDR3 spells CASSLLAGFRYEQYF. DNA of the CDR3: TGTGCCAGCAGCCTCCTCGCGGGCTTCCGGTACGAGCAGTACTTC.

The rearrangement joins TRBV15 to TRBJ2-7; TRBD1 agrees at 8 bases. The J segment lost 5 bases and the V segment lost 4 bases, leaving 7 bases of the junction unmatched. The length of the CDR3 is 14 residues. Per the germline V gene, CDR1 is LNHNV and CDR2 is YYDKDF (reference sequence). CDR3 DNA sequence: TGTGCCACCAGCATAACAGGGGGTAGGAACGAGCAGTACTTC. Translated: CATSITGGRNEQYF.

CDR3 sequence reads: CASSQERGPWETQYF. Written as DNA, the CDR3 is TGCGCCAGCAGCCAAGAAAGGGGGCCCTGGGAGACCCAGTACTTC. The V gene is TRBV4-3, the J gene TRBJ2-5, with TRBD1 identical over 7 bases. Per germline, CDR1 LGHNA and CDR2 YSLEER. The ends lost 0 bases at V and 5 bases at J; junction bases unmatched: 6. The CDR3 is made up of 15 amino acids.

The J gene is TRBJ2-5, the V gene TRBV27; D may be TRBD1 (5 bases). Between the trimmed V and J ends, which lost 7 bases and 1 base, there was a span of 10 bases. Germline V gives CDR1 MNHEY, CDR2 SMNVEV (reference sequence). The CDR3 has 13 residues. CDR3 region: CASTDRSQETQYF. CDR3 coding DNA: TGTGCCAGCACCGACAGAAGCCAAGAGACCCAGTACTTC.

The V gene is TRBV29-1, the J gene TRBJ2-7; 8 nucleotides line up with TRBD2. CDR3 size: 13 residues. Unmatched junction bases numbered 5, after V lost 5 bases and J lost 2 bases. Germline V gives CDR1 SQVTM, CDR2 ANQGSEA. The CDR3 nucleotides read TGCAGCGTTAGCGCGGGGGGACCCTACGAGCAGTACTTC. It yields the protein CSVSAGGPYEQYF.

This clone was counted only a few times. V gene TRBV2 combines with J gene TRBJ1-2; TRBD1 aligns across 12 bases. The CDR3 totals 16 residues. Germline trimming cut 0 bases from V and 6 bases from J; bases unmatched to any gene: 5. The V gene's germline CDR1 is SNHLY and CDR2 FYNNEI. The CDR3 loop reads CASSEARDRGRNGYTF. The CDR3, as DNA: TGTGCCAGCAGTGAAGCCCGGGACAGGGGGCGAAATGGCTACACCTTC. The entire variable domain, with the rest obtained from reference TRBV2 and TRBJ1-2, is as follows: EPEVTQTPSHQVTQMGQEVILRCVPISNHLYFYWYRQILGQKVEFLVSFYNNEISEKSEIFDDQFSVERPDGSNFTLKIRSTKLEDSAMYFCASSEARDRGRNGYTFGSGTRLTVV.

The chain carries TRBV6-1 and TRBJ1-1; D is unresolved. This CDR3 is 12 amino acids long. Germline loops: CDR1 MNHNS, CDR2 SASEGT. Trimming cost V 3 bases and J 6 bases, with 8 bases left between them. This CDR3 reads CASSDLSPEAFF. The CDR3 nucleotides read TGTGCCAGCAGTGACCTGAGTCCTGAAGCTTTCTTT.

V is TRBV6-6 and J is TRBJ1-2; D might be TRBD1 (5 bases). This CDR3 is 13 amino acids long. The V and J ends lost 5 bases and 6 bases respectively, with 13 bases between them. Germline V lookup: CDR1 MNHNY, CDR2 SVGAGI (reference sequence). The CDR3 reads CASSPGGDDGYTF. For the CDR3, the DNA is TGTGCCAGCAGTCCCGGAGGGGATGATGGCTACACCTTC.

The V gene is TRBV14, the J gene TRBJ1-1; D is perhaps TRBD1 (5 bases). Germline V CDR1 and CDR2: SGHDN, FVKESK. The CDR3 totals 15 residues. V was clipped by 3 bases and J by 4 bases, with 15 bases between them. The CDR3 here is CASSQDTRGFTEAFF. CDR3 nucleotides: TGTGCCAGCAGCCAGGACACAAGGGGATTCACTGAAGCTTTCTTT.

This chain uses TRBV6-6 with TRBJ1-4; tentatively, D is TRBD1 (6 bases). Between the trimmed V and J ends, which lost 1 base and 2 bases, there was a span of 8 bases. Germline-derived CDR1 and CDR2 are MNHNY and SVGAGI (reference sequence). The CDR3 extends over 15 amino acids. CDR3 nucleotides: TGTGCCAGCAGTTACTTCCAGGGGACTAATGAAAAACTGTTTTTT. Translating gives CASSYFQGTNEKLFF.

The V and J genes are TRBV15 and TRBJ2-3; D might be TRBD2 (6 bases). Germline V gene data show CDR1 as LNHNV and CDR2 as YYDKDF (reference sequence). The V end was cut by 1 base, the J end by 5 bases, with 16 bases between. The CDR3 loop spans 16 amino acids. In DNA form, the CDR3 reads TGTGCCACCAGCAGAGTGGAGGGGCTAGCCGAAGATACGCAGTATTTT. As protein: CATSRVEGLAEDTQYF.

This clone was observed once. The chain couples TRBV5-6 to TRBJ2-1; 8 bases map to TRBD2. The CDR3 sequence is 16 residues long. The junction had 11 bases not matched to a gene; V was cut back by 5 bases and J by 4 bases. The germline CDR1 and CDR2 sequences are SGHDT and YYEEEE. CDR3 amino acids: CASRLFTSGDYNEQFF. The CDR3 nucleotides are TGTGCCAGCAGGCTGTTCACTAGCGGAGATTACAATGAGCAGTTCTTC.

This chain joins TRBV19 and TRBJ2-7; TRBD2 might be the D (5 bases). Trimming removed 5 bases from V and 1 base from J, with 15 bases in between. Germline assignment: CDR1 LNHDA and CDR2 SQIVND (reference sequence). This CDR3 has 15 amino acids. The CDR3 protein is CASSPRTDWSYEQYF. For the CDR3, the DNA is TGTGCCAGTAGTCCCCGGACGGACTGGTCCTACGAGCAGTACTTC.

The V gene is TRBV7-9, the J gene TRBJ1-3; 7 nucleotides agree with TRBD1. This CDR3 has 15 amino acids. Trimming took 3 bases from V and 5 from J; bases not matched to a gene: 7. The germline CDR1 and CDR2 sequences are SEHNR and FQNEAQ (reference sequence). Written as DNA, the CDR3 is TGTGCCAGCAGCTTGGACTACAGGGGTAGAAACACCATATATTTT. Amino acid sequence: CASSLDYRGRNTIYF.